This T cell receptor beta chain stems from a study of T cells in narcolepsy. The data were produced by immunoSEQ multiplex PCR, yet TCRdb's version contains in-frame clones alone and is incomplete. The data contain about 30,000 clones, under 85% of them singletons. The length of the CDR3 is 11 residues. Trimming left V 4 bases short and J 10 bases short, with 12 bases between. CDR1 DFQATT and CDR2 SNEGSKA come from the germline V gene (reference sequence). This receptor was identified in a human donor with narcolepsy. The material sequenced was CD45RA- memory CD4+ T cells from PBMCs. The V and J genes are TRBV20-1 and TRBJ2-3; maybe TRBD2 (6 bases). DNA of the CDR3: TGCAGTGCTACCACTAGCAATTCGCAGTATTTT. Translation: CSATTSNSQYF.